These 15 T cell receptor beta chains originate from one sample sequenced in a study of T cell clonality in common variable immunodeficiency. Study-level results: Reportedly, TCR beta sequences from common variable immunodeficiency showed fewer deletions and N-nucleotide insertions.

Libraries were prepared by immunoSEQ multiplex PCR; TCRdb keeps only in-frame clonotypes and omits some of them. The sample includes just over 20,000 clones, none of them occurring once. Antigen specificity for these receptors is unknown. Sequencing was performed on peripheral blood mononuclear cells. These receptors were obtained from a human donor with common variable immunodeficiency.

In its sample, this clone was seen many times. The read stops 3 residues short of the end of the CDR3; the missing end is completed from the germline J gene. This chain links TRBV5-1 with TRBJ2-7; possible D gene TRBD1, 7 bases. V was trimmed by 2 bases and J by 6 bases, leaving 15 bases between them. The CDR3 loop spans 14 amino acids. Germline V gives CDR1 SGHRS, CDR2 YFSETQ. The CDR3 bases that were read are TGCGCCAGCAGCTTTTGGCAGGGGGGAGGCGAG. Translating it yields CASSFWQGGGE. In full, the CDR3 is CASSFWQGGGEQYF.

Many counts were recorded for this clone. CDR3 bases read: TGTGCCTGGAGTGCCCCTAGCTCTGGAAACACC. Protein product: CAWSAPSSGNT. The whole CDR3 protein reads CAWSAPSSGNTIYF. The V gene is TRBV30, the J gene TRBJ1-3; D gene unclear. The read is 3 residues too short to cover the CDR3 end, so that end is filled in from the germline J gene. V was cut by 1 base and J by 0 bases, with 7 bases left in between. This CDR3 region has 14 residues. The germline V gene has CDR1 GTSNPN and CDR2 SVGIG (reference sequence). Complete variable domain (other parts from reference TRBV30 and TRBJ1-3): SQTIHQWPATLVQPVGSPLSLECTVEGTSNPNLYWYRQAAGRGLQLLFYSVGIGQISSEVPQNLSASRPQDRQFILSSKKLLLSDSGFYLCAWSAPSSGNTIYFGEGSWLTVV.

This clone was detected ten times or more. The read finishes 3 residues shy of the CDR3 end, and the germline J gene is used to complete it. The chain couples TRBV20-1 to TRBJ2-5; a possible D gene is TRBD2 (7 bases). This CDR3 has 12 amino acids. V was trimmed by 5 bases and J by 1 base, leaving 8 bases between them. CDR1 DFQATT and CDR2 SNEGSKA come from the germline V gene (reference sequence). The CDR3 reads CSAAGAQETQYF. The DNA read from the CDR3 is TGCAGTGCTGCGGGGGCCCAAGAGACC.

At least ten counts were recorded for this clone. CDR3 protein: CASSPDRGRLQPQHF. The sequenced part of the CDR3 DNA is TGTGCCAGCTCACCAGACAGGGGGCGCCTTCAGCCC. This chain connects TRBV18 to TRBJ1-5; 10 bases match TRBD1. The read terminates 3 residues ahead of where the CDR3 ends, so the germline J gene completes it. V lost 2 bases, J lost 6 bases, and 4 bases stayed unmatched. This CDR3 region has 15 residues. Germline CDR1 KGHSH, CDR2 LQKENI.

This clone occurred many times. The read terminates 3 residues ahead of where the CDR3 ends, so the germline J gene completes it. The rearrangement joins TRBV7-3 to TRBJ2-3, with TRBD2 matching 8 bases. J gave up 3 bases and V 5 bases, and 7 bases lay outside the gene matches. The CDR3 sequence is 15 residues long. The germline CDR1 and CDR2 sequences are SGHTA and FQGTGA. The chain's CDR3 is CASSRGGMGTDTQYF. The covered CDR3 bases are TGTGCCAGCAGCCGGGGGGGGATGGGGACAGATACG.

This clone showed up many times. Sequencing ends 3 residues short of the CDR3 end; the germline J gene provides the rest. The chain has TRBV3-1 (or the pseudogene TRBV3-2) and TRBJ2-3, with 16 nucleotides matching TRBD2. CDR3 length equals 16 residues. V dropped 4 bases and J dropped 5; count of bases not matched to a gene: 3. Germline V gene data show CDR1 as LGHDT and CDR2 as YNNKEL (reference sequence). CDR3 amino acids: CASSLGLAGGQDTQYF. Incomplete CDR3 DNA: TGTGCCAGCAGCCTGGGACTAGCGGGGGGGCAAGATACG.

This clone was recorded at least ten times. From the germline J gene comes the end of the CDR3, since the read stops 3 residues before it. The J gene is TRBJ1-4, the V gene TRBV11-2, with 7 bases identical to TRBD1. Germline CDR1 SGHAT, CDR2 FQNNGV. The V and J ends lost 3 bases and 8 bases, in that order; junction bases with no gene match: 9. The CDR3 consists of 15 residues. CDR3 DNA (partial): TGTGCCAGCAGCTTTGGGACAGAGCTCGGGGAAAAA. Amino acids: CASSFGTELGEK. The full CDR3 protein is CASSFGTELGEKLFF.

This clone came up many times. Read coverage stops 3 residues before the CDR3 terminus; the germline J gene supplies the remainder. The chain has TRBV7-2 and TRBJ1-1; the D gene is possibly TRBD1 (5 bases). Looked up from germline, CDR1 is SGHTA and CDR2 is FQGNSA. This CDR3 spans 15 amino acids. V lost 1 base to trimming and J lost 5 bases, with 14 bases between them. CDR3 sequence reads: CASSLVTFGGTEAFF. CDR3 DNA (partial): TGTGCCAGCAGCTTAGTTACTTTCGGGGGGACTGAA.

This clone was picked up a small number of times. The read finishes 3 residues shy of the CDR3 end, and the germline J gene is used to complete it. The chain combines TRBV7-2 with TRBJ1-5; 7 bases are shared with TRBD1. The J segment lost 7 bases and the V segment lost 5 bases, leaving 11 bases of the junction unmatched. There are 15 residues in the CDR3. Germline V gives CDR1 SGHTA, CDR2 FQGNSA. This chain's CDR3 is CASSTHGTEKQPQHF. The covered CDR3 bases are TGTGCCAGCAGCACCCACGGGACAGAGAAGCAGCCC.

Here the CDR3 reads CASSQEAGWNQPQHF. The covered CDR3 bases are TGTGCCAGCAGCCAAGAGGCAGGGTGGAATCAGCCC. This chain uses TRBV11-2 with TRBJ1-5, with a tentative D call TRBD1 (5 bases). The CDR3 goes on 3 residues after the read ends, and that part is filled in from the germline J gene. This CDR3 region has 15 residues. Germline values: CDR1 SGHAT, CDR2 FQNNGV. Trimming left V 5 bases short and J 4 bases short, with 15 bases between.

This clone is termed medium-sized. The read falls 3 residues short of the CDR3 end, and the missing part is taken from the germline J gene. The V gene is TRBV7-3, the J gene TRBJ2-7, with 10 bases lining up with TRBD2. V was clipped by 5 bases and J by 6 bases; unmatched bases: 7. CDR3 length equals 14 residues. Germline lookup yields CDR1 SGHTA and CDR2 FQGTGA. The CDR3 here is CASSPSPSGGEQYF. The sequenced CDR3 bases are TGTGCCAGCAGCCCCTCCCCTAGCGGGGGCGAG. Variable domain in full (rest from reference TRBV7-3 and TRBJ2-7): GAGVSQTPSNKVTEKGKYVELRCDPISGHTALYWYRQSLGQGPEFLIYFQGTGAADDSGLPNDRFFAVRPEGSVSTLKIQRTERGDSAVYLCASSPSPSGGEQYFGPGTRLTVT.

Relative to its sample, this clone is medium-sized (0.01 to 0.1%). The DNA ends 3 residues before the CDR3 does, and the rest of the CDR3 is filled in from the germline J gene. The J gene is TRBJ1-4, the V gene TRBV5-6, with a possible D match to TRBD1 (5 bases). In germline, CDR1 is SGHDT, CDR2 YYEEEE. With 0 bases removed from V and 6 bases from J, the gap between germline ends came to 9 bases. This CDR3 comprises 14 residues. The CDR3 sequence is CASSLGTKYEKLFF. The CDR3 DNA, read in part, is TGTGCCAGCAGCTTGGGGACAAAGTATGAAAAA.

In this sample, this clone turned up many times. The read comes to an end 3 residues before the CDR3 does, leaving the germline J gene to fill in the end. V and J are TRBV6-2 or TRBV6-3 and TRBJ2-7; a possible D gene is TRBD1 (5 bases). Trimming left V 3 bases short and J 4 bases short, with 13 bases between. Germline V CDR1 and CDR2: MNHEY, SVGEGT. CDR3 length: 14 amino acids. The CDR3 sequence: CASSYGPGIYEQYF. The covered CDR3 bases are TGTGCCAGCAGTTATGGTCCAGGGATATACGAG.

This clone was counted ten times or more. The CDR3 goes on 3 residues after the read ends, and that part is filled in from the germline J gene. This rearrangement joins TRBV20-1 to TRBJ2-1, with D perhaps matching TRBD1 (6 bases). The CDR3 is 13 amino acids. Germline-derived CDR1 and CDR2 are DFQATT and SNEGSKA (reference sequence). V gave up 0 bases and J gave up 5 bases, with 8 bases separating them. The covered CDR3 bases are TGCAGTGCTAGAGAGGCAGGGGACAATGAG. Protein product: CSAREAGDNE. The entire CDR3 sequence reads CSAREAGDNEQFF.

At least ten counts were recorded for this clone. The missing CDR3 end, 3 residues past where the read stops, is filled in from the germline J gene. This chain uses TRBV6-2 or TRBV6-3 with TRBJ1-2; D not certain. Between the trimmed V and J ends, which lost 6 bases and 0 bases, there was a span of 11 bases. The V gene's germline CDR1 is MNHEY and CDR2 SVGEGT. The CDR3 totals 14 residues. This chain's CDR3 is CASSAAGANYGYTF. The DNA read from the CDR3 is TGTGCCAGCAGCGCCGCCGGGGCTAACTATGGC.